Listed below are T cell receptor beta chains from one sample, sequenced in a study of shared clonotypes between healthy human individuals. Sequencing used immunoSEQ multiplex PCR; TCRdb keeps in-frame clones, though not all of them. The sample records roughly 1 million clones, roughly 74% being singletons. The sample was memory CD4+ T cells from PBMCs. These receptors were taken from a man aged 18 to 29 in good health. Some clones in this sample may be carry-over from other donors' samples. CDR3s include the opening cysteine and the closing phenylalanine or tryptophan.

v_gene,CDR3aa
TRBV5-1,CASSKGLPGPGELFF
TRBV19,CASSRRQGYEQYF
TRBV19,CASSIAWGGGQPQHF
TRBV28,CASSSQPGTGANVLTF
TRBV29-1,CSVQGQSNQPQHF
TRBV7-3,CASSLGLYRGNEQFF
TRBV18,CASSPGQIQETQYF
TRBV7-6,CASSLATSRSNEQFF
TRBV4-2,CASSQDYRDRGRRGSYNEQFF
TRBV2,CASSEAGWEYF
TRBV18,CASSPPSERETQYF
TRBV20-1,CSATTPGLF
TRBV6-1,CASSLSDRAYGYTF
TRBV7-9,CASSRSHPNQPQHF
TRBV27,CASSLQWQGYGYTF
TRBV4-3,CASSQAVGTGLSYEQYF
TRBV9,CASSPDRANTGELFF
TRBV11-2,CASSLTGGYNEQFF
TRBV11-2,CASSLLTGPSGANVLTF
TRBV9,CASSPGGGSTDTQYF
TRBV28,CASSRGREAYEQYF
TRBV2,CASSATGGGYTF
TRBV29-1,CSWEAGTDTQYF
TRBV28,CAILGDTQYF
TRBV5-6,CASSLDTNTEAFF
TRBV28,CASRGPDVDGGRTYEQYF
TRBV11-2,CASSPRGGSTDTQYF
TRBV5-8,CASSPRVYSNQPQHF
TRBV6-1,CASTMDRAKEKLFF
TRBV2,CASSALPETQYF
TRBV9,CASSVTINTGELFF
TRBV6-1,CASSRQGYYGYTF
TRBV5-1,CASSSLSAGSYEQYF
TRBV9,CASSVQNTGELFF
TRBV5-1,CASSLPSPNYGYTF
TRBV28,CASSPAGTSYEQYF
TRBV6-5,CAVRTSGKETQYF
TRBV19,CASLGGSGTYNEQFF
TRBV10-3,CAISDAPAHEQFF
TRBV7-2,CASIVSAGSFTEAFF
TRBV7-8,CASIPGQGKYEQYF
TRBV5-1,CASSLFGGNTEAFF
TRBV6-5,CASVGRKNTGELFF
TRBV27,CASSSVRGKNIQYF
TRBV28,CASSFGGNYGYTF
TRBV11-3,CASSSPYNEQFF
TRBV11-2,CASSLGTAGNTIYF
TRBV18,CASSPQGTRGEQYF
TRBV7-9,CASSQGRAGAQRGTQYF
TRBV18,CASSDRELGEQYF
TRBV7-9,CASSTLAGLAYGYTF
TRBV5-1,CASSYYRSLSSGANVLTF
TRBV11-2,CASSLPPTEAFF